The present entry profiles one T cell receptor beta chain with its context. What it binds is unknown. Terminally differentiated effector memory CD45RA+ cells were left out of the naive CD8 fraction, which was CD45RO-negative and positively selected for CCR7. V was pared by 1 base and J by 4 bases, with 7 bases of the junction left unmatched. Per the germline V gene, CDR1 is SNHLY and CDR2 is FYNNEI. The CDR3 totals 17 residues. Authors' processing steps: Without quality scores, immunoSEQ junctional reads could not be filtered like full-length reads. TCRdb's copy holds only in-frame clones and misses some; the assay was immunoSEQ multiplex PCR. V and J calls and clone size come straight from that table; D and trimming were deduced from the DNA. This sample carries about 550,000 clones, 95% to 96% of them seen once, and the ten largest clones take about 0.11%. This sample was included in a study of shared clonotypes between healthy human individuals. Study overall: Donors had three CD4 naive, three CD4 memory, two CD8 naive and one CD8 memory plate apiece.

Overall study results and limits: About 5% of naive CD4 clonotypes were shared across a few donors.

The sequence was collected from a woman younger than 45 in good health. This rearrangement joins TRBV2 to TRBJ2-2, with 9 bases aligning to TRBD1. The specimen was naive CD8+ T cells sorted from blood. This chain's CDR3 is CASSEEVHRGLTGELFF. CDR3 nucleotide sequence: TGTGCCAGCAGTGAAGAAGTTCACAGGGGGCTCACCGGGGAGCTGTTTTTT.